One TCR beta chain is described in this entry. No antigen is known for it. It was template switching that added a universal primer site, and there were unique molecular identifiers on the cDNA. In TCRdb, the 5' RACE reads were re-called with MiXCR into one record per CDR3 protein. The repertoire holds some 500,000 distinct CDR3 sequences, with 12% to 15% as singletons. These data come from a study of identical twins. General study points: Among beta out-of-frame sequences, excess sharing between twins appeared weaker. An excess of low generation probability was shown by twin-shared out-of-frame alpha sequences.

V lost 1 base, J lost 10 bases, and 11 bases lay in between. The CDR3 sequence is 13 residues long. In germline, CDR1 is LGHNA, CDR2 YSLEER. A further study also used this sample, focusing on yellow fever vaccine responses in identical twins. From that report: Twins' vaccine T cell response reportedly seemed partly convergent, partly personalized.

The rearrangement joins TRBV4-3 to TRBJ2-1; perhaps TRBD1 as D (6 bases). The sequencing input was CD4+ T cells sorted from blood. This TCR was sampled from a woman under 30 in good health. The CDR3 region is CASSQVTGREQFF. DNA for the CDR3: TGCGCCAGCAGCCAAGTGACAGGTCGGGAGCAGTTCTTC.